Here is one T cell receptor (beta chain) with its context. The sample belongs to a study of blood T cell repertoires in COVID-19. Study background: The United States, Italy and Spain were the sources of the acute and convalescent COVID-19 samples. Sources were T cells, B-cell-depleted T cells, or PBMCs; the material itself was cDNA or gDNA.

As processed by the authors: Reference gene primers were amplified, and this amplification served to estimate nucleated cell counts. Libraries were prepared by immunoSEQ multiplex PCR; TCRdb keeps only in-frame clonotypes and omits some of them. V and J calls and clone size are copied from that table; D and trimming were computed from the DNA. The table records some 700,000 clones, about 90% of them present only once. After removal of 2 bases from V and 5 bases from J, the junction contained 3 bases not matched to a gene. The CDR3 length is 13 residues. Germline V gene lookup returns CDR1 SGHNT and CDR2 YYREEE (reference sequence).

Source material: peripheral blood. V is TRBV5-4 and J is TRBJ1-2; TRBD1 agrees at 7 bases. The sequence was collected from a young woman with acute or convalescent COVID-19. DNA of the CDR3: TGTGCCAGCAGCTTTGACAGGGAATATGGCTACACCTTC. Translated: CASSFDREYGYTF. The whole variable domain, filled in from reference TRBV5-4 and TRBJ1-2, reads ETGVTQSPTHLIKTRGQQVTLRCSSQSGHNTVSWYQQALGQGPQFIFQYYREEENGRGNFPPRFSGLQFPNYSSELNVNALELDDSALYLCASSFDREYGYTFGSGTRLTVV.